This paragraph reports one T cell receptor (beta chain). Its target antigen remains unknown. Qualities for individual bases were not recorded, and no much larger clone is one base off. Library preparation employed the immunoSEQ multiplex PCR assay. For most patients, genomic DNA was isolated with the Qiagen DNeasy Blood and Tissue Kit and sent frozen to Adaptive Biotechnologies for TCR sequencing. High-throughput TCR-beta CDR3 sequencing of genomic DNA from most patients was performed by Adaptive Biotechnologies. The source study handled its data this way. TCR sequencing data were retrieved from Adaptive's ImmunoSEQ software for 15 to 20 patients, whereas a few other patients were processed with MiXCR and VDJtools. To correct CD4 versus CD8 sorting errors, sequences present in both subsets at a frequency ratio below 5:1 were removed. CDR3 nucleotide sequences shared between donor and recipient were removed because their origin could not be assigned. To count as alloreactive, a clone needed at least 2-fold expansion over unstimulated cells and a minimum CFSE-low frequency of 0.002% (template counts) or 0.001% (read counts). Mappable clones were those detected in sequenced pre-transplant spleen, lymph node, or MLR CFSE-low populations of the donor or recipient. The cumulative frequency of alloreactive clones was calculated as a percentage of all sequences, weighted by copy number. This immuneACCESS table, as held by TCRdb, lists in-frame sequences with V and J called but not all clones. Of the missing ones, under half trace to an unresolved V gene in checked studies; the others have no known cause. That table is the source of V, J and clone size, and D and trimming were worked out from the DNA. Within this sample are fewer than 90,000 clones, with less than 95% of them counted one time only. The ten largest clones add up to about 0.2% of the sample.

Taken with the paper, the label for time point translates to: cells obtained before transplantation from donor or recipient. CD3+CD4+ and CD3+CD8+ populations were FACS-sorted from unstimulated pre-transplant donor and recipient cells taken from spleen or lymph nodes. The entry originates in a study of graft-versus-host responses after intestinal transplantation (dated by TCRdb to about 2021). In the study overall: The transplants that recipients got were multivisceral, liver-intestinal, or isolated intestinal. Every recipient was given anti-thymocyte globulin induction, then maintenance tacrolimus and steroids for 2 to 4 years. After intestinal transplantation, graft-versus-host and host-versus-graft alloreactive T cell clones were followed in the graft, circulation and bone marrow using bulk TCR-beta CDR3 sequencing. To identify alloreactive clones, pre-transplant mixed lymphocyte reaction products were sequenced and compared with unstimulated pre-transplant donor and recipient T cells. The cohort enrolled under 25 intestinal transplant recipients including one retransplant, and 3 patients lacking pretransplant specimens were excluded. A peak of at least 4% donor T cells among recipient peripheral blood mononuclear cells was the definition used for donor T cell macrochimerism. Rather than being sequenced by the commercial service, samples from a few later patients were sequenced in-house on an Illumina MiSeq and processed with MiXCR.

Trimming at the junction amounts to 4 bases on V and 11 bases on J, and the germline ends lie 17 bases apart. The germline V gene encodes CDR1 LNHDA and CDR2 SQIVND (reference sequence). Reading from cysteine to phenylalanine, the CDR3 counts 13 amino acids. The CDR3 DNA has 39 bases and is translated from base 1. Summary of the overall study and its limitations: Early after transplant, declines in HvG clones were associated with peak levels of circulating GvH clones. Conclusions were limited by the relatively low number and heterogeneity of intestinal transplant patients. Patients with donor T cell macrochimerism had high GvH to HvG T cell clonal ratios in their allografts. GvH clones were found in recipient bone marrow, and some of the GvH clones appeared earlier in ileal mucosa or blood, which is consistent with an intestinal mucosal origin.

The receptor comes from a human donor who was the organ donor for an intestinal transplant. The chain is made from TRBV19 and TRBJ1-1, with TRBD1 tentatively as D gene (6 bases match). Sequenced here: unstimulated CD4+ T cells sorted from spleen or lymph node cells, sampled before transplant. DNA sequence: TGTGCCAGTAGTAGAGTCCGGGACATGGAGGCTTTCTTT. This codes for CASSRVRDMEAFF.